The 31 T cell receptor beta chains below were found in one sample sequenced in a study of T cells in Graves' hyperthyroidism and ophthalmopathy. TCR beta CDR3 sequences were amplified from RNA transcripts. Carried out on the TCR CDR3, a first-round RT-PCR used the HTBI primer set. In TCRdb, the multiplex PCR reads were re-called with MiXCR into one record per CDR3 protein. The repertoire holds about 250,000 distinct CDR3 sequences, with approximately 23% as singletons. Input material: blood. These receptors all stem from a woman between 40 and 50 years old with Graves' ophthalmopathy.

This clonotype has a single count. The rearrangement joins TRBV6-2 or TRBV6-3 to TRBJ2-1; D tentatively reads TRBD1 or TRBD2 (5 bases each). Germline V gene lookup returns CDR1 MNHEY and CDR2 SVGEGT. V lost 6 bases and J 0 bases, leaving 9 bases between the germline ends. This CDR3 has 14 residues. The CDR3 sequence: CASRSGSSYNEQFF. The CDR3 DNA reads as TGTGCCAGCAGGTCAGGGAGCTCCTACAATGAGCAGTTCTTC.

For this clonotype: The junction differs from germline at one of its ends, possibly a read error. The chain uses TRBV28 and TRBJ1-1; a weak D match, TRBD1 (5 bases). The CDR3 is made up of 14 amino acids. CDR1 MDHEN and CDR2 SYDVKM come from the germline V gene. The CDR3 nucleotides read TGTGCCAGCAGACTTATCAGGGTGGGCACTGAAGCTTGCTTT. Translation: CASRLIRVGTEACF.

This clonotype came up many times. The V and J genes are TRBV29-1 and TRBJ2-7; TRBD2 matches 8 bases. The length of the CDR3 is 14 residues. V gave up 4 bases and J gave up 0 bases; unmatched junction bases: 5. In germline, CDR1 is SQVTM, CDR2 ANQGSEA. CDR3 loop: CSVVGRGASYEQYF. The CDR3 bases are TGCAGCGTTGTCGGGCGGGGGGCCTCCTACGAGCAGTACTTC.

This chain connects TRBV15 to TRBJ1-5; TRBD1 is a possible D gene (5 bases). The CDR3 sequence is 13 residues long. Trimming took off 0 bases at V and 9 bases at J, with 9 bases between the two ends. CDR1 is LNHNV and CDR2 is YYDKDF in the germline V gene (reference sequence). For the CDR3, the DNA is TGTGCCACCAGCAGAGATCGGGGCAGGCCCCAGCATTTT. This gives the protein CATSRDRGRPQHF.

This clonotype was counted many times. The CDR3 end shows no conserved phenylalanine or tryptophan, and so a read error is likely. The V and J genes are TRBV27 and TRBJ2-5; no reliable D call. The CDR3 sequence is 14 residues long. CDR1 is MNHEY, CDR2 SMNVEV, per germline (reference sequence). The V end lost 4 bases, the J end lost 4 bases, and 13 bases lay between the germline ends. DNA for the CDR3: TGTGCCAGCAGTTCCCACCTCGGGCGAGAGACCCAGTACCTC. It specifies CASSSHLGRETQYL.

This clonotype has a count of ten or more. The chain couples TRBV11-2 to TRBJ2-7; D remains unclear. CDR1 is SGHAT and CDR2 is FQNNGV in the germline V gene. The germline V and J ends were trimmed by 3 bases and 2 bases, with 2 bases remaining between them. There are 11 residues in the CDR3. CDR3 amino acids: CASSFAYEQYF. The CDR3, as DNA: TGTGCCAGCAGCTTTGCCTACGAGCAGTACTTC.

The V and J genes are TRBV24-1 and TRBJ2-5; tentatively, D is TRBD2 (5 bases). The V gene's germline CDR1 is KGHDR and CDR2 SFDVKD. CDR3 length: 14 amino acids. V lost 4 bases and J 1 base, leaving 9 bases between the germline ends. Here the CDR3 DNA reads TGTGCCACCAGTGAGCGGGCAGCCCAAGAGACCCAGTACTTC. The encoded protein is CATSERAAQETQYF.

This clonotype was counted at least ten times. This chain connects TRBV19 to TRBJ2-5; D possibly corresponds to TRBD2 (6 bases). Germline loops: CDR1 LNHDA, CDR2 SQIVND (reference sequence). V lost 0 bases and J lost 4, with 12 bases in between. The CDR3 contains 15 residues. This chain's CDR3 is CASSIDSLGGETQYF. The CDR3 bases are TGTGCCAGTAGTATAGATTCTTTGGGAGGAGAGACCCAGTACTTC.

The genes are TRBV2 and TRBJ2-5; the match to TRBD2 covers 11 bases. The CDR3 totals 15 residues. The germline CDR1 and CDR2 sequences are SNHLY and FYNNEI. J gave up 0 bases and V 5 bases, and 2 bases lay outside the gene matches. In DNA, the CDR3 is TGTGCCAGCAGTCAGGGACTAGCGGACCAAGAGACCCAGTACTTC. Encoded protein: CASSQGLADQETQYF.

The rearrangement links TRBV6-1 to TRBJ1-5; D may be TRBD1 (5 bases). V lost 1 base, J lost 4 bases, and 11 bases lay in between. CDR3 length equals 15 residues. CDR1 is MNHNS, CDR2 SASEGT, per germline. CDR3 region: CASSEGPTVNQPQHF. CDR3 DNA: TGTGCCAGCAGTGAAGGCCCGACAGTAAATCAGCCCCAGCATTTT.

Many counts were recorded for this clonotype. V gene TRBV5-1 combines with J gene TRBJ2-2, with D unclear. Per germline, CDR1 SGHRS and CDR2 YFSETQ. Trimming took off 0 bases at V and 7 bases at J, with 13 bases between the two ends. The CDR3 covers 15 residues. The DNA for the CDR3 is TGCGCCAGCAGCTTGGTTTCTTCAGTGGGCGGGGAGCTGTTTTTT. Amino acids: CASSLVSSVGGELFF. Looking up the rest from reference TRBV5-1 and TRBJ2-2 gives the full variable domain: KAGVTQTPRYLIKTRGQQVTLSCSPISGHRSVSWYQQTPGQGLQFLFEYFSETQRNKGNFPGRFSGRQFSNSRSEMNVSTLELGDSALYLCASSLVSSVGGELFFGEGSRLTVL.

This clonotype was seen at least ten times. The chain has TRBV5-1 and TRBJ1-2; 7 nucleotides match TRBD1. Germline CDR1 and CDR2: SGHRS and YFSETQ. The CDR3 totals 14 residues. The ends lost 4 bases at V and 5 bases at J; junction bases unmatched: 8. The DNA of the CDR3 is TGCGCCAGCAGCCCCGGACAGGATTTATATGGCTACACCTTC. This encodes CASSPGQDLYGYTF.

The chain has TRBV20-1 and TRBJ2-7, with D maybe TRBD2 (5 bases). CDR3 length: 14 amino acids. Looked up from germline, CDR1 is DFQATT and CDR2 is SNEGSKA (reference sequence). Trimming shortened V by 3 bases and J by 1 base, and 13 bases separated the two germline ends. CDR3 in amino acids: CSASEGRWSYEQYF. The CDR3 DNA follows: TGCAGTGCTAGTGAGGGCAGGTGGTCCTACGAGCAGTACTTC.

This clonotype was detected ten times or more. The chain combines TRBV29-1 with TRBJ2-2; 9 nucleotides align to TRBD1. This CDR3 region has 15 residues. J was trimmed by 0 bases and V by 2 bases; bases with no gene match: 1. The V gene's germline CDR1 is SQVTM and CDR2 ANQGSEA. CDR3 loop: CSVENRGPNTGELFF. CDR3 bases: TGCAGCGTTGAAAACAGGGGGCCGAACACCGGGGAGCTGTTTTTT.

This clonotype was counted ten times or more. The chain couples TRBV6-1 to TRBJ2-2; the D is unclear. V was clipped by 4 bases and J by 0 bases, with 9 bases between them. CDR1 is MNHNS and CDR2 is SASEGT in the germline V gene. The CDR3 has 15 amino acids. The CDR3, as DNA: TGTGCCAGCAGTGTCACCAGCTCGAACACCGGGGAGCTGTTTTTT. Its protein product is CASSVTSSNTGELFF.

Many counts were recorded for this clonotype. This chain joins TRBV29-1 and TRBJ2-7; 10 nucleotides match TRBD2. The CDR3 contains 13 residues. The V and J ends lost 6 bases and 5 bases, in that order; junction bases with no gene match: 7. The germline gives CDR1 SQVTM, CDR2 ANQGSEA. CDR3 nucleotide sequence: TGCAGCGTGCCTAGCGGGAGACCCCACGAGCAGTACTTC. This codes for CSVPSGRPHEQYF.

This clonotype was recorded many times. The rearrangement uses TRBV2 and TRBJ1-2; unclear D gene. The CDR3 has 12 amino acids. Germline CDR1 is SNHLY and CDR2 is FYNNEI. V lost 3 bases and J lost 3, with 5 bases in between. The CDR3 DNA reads TGTGCCAGCAGTGATTGGGACTATGGCTACACCTTC. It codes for CASSDWDYGYTF.

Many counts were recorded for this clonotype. DNA of the CDR3: TGTGCCAGCGGGTTTATGATCAATCAGCCCCAGCATTTT. Translating gives CASGFMINQPQHF. The gene calls are TRBV6-1 and TRBJ1-5; D is unclear. The germline V and J ends were trimmed by 8 bases and 3 bases, with 11 bases remaining between them. Germline CDR1 reads MNHNS; CDR2 reads SASEGT. The CDR3 has 13 residues.

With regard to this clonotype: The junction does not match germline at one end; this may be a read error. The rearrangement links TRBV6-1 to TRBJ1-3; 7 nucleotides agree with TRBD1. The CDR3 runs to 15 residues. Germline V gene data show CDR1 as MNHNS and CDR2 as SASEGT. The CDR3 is CASSEGQDSGNTIYF. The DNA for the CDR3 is TGTGCCAGCAGCGAAGGACAGGACTCTGGAAACACCATATATTTT.

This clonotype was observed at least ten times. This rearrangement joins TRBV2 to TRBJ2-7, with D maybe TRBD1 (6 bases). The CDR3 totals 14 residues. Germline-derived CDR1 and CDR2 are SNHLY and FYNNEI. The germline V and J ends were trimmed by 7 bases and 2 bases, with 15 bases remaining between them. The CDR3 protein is CASTVTGTTYEQYF. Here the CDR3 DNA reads TGTGCCAGCACCGTAACAGGGACGACCTACGAGCAGTACTTC. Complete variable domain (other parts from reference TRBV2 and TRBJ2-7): EPEVTQTPSHQVTQMGQEVILRCVPISNHLYFYWYRQILGQKVEFLVSFYNNEISEKSEIFDDQFSVERPDGSNFTLKIRSTKLEDSAMYFCASTVTGTTYEQYFGPGTRLTVT.

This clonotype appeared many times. This CDR3 reads CASSFARGGTYSNQPQHF. DNA of the CDR3: TGTGCCAGCAGCTTCGCCCGTGGGGGGACCTATAGCAATCAGCCCCAGCATTTT. This chain links TRBV12-3 or TRBV12-4 with TRBJ1-5; perhaps TRBD1 as D (5 bases). The V gene lost 6 bases and the J gene lost 0 bases, with 21 bases spanning the gap. CDR3 length: 18 amino acids.

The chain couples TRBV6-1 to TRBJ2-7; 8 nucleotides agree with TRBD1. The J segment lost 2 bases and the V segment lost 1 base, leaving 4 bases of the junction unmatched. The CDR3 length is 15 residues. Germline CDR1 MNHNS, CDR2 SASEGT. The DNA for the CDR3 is TGTGCCAGCAGTGAAGTCCAGGGGGCGACCTACGAGCAGTACTTC. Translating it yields CASSEVQGATYEQYF.

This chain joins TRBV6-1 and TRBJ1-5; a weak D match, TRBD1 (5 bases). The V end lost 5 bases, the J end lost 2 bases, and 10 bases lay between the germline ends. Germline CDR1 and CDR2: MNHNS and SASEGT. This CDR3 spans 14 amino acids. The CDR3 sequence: CASSRDGRNQPQHF. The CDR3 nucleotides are TGTGCCAGCAGTCGGGACGGACGCAATCAGCCCCAGCATTTT.

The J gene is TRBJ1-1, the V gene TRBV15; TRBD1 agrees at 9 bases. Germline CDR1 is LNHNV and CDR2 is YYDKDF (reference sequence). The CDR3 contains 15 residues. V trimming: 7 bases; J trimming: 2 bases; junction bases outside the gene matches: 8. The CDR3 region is CATTFGTGSNTEAFF. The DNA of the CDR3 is TGTGCCACCACTTTCGGGACAGGGTCCAACACTGAAGCTTTCTTT.

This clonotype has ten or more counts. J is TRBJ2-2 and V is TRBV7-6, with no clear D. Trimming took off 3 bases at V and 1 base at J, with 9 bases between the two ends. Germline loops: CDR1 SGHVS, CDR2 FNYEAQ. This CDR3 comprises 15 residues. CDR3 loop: CASSFNSLNTGELFF. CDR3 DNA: TGTGCCAGCAGCTTTAACAGCTTGAACACCGGGGAGCTGTTTTTT.

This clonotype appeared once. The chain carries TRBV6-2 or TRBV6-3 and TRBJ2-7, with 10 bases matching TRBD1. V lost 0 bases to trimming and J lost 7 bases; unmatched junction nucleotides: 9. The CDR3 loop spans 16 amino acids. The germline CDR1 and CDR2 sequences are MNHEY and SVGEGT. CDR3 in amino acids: CASSYSTGTGVSEQYF. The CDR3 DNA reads TGTGCCAGCAGTTACTCGACCGGGACAGGGGTTAGTGAGCAGTACTTC.

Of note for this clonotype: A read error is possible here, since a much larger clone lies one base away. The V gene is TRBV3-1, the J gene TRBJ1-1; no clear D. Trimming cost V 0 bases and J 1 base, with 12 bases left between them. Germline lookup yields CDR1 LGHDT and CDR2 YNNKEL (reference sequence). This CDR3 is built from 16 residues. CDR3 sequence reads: CASSQDNRASNTEAFF. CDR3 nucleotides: TGTGCCAGCAGCCAAGATAATAGGGCTTCGAACACTGAAGCTTTCTTT.

CDR3 sequence (DNA): TGTGCCAGCAGTGAAGAAGCAGGGGAGAAAGCCTACGAGCAGTACTTC. Encoded protein: CASSEEAGEKAYEQYF. The V and J genes are TRBV6-1 and TRBJ2-7; D possibly corresponds to TRBD1 (6 bases). Germline V CDR1 and CDR2: MNHNS, SASEGT. The CDR3 runs to 16 residues. The germline V and J ends were trimmed by 1 base and 2 bases, with 15 bases remaining between them.

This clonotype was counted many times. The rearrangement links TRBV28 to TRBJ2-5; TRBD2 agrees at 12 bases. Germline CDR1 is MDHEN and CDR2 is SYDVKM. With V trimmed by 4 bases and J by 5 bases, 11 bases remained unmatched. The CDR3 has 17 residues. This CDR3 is CASSSVRLAGVSETQYF. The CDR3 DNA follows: TGTGCCAGCAGTTCCGTTAGACTAGCGGGAGTTTCTGAGACCCAGTACTTC.

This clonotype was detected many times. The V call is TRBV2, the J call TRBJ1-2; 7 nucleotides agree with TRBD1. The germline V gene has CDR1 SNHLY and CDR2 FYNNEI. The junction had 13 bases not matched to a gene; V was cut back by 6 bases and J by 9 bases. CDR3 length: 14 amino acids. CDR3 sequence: CASRPGTVYDRYTF. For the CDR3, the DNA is TGTGCCAGCAGGCCCGGGACAGTGTATGATCGCTACACCTTC.

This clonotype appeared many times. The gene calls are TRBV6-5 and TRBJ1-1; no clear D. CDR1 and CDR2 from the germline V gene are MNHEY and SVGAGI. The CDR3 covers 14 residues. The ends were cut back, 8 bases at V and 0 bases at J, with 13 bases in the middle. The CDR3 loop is CASVDLSLNTEAFF. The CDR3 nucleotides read TGTGCCAGCGTAGACCTTAGTTTGAACACTGAAGCTTTCTTT.